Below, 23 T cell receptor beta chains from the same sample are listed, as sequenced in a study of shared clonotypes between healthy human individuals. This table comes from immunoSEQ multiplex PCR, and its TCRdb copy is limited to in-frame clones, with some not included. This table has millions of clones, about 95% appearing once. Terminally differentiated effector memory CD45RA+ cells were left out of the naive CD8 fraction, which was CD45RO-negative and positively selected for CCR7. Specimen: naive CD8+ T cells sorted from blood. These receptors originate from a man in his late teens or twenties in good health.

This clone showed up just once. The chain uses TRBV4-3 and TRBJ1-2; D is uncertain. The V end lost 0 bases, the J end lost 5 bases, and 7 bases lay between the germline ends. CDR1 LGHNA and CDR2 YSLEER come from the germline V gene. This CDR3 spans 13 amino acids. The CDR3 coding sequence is TGCGCCAGCAGCCAAGATTTAGGATATGGCTACACCTTC. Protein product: CASSQDLGYGYTF.

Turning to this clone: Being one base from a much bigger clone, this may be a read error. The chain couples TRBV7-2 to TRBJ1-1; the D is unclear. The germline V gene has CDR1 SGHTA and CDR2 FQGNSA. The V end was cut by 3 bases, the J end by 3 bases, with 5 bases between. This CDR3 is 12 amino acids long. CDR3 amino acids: CASSFGDTEAFF. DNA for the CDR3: TGTGCCAGCAGCTTCGGTGACACTGAAGCTTTCTTT.

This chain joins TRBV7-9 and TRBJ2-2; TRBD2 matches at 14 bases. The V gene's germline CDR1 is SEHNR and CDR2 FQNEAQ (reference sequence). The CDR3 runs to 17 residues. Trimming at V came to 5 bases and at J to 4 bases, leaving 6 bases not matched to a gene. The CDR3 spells CASSRLAGGLGTGELFF. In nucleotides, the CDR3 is TGTGCCAGCAGCCGACTAGCGGGAGGGCTGGGCACCGGGGAGCTGTTTTTT.

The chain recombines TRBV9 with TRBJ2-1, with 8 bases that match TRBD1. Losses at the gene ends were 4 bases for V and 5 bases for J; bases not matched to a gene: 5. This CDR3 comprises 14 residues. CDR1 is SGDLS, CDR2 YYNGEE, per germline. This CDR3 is CASSPDRANNEQFF. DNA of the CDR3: TGTGCCAGCAGCCCGGACAGGGCTAACAATGAGCAGTTCTTC. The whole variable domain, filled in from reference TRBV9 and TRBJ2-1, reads DSGVTQTPKHLITATGQRVTLRCSPRSGDLSVYWYQQSLDQGLQFLIQYYNGEERAKGNILERFSAQQFPDLHSELNLSSLELGDSALYFCASSPDRANNEQFFGPGTRLTVL.

The CDR3 DNA is TGTGCCACCAGCAGAGTTGCACAGCCAATGAACACTGAAGCTTTCTTT. Amino acid sequence: CATSRVAQPMNTEAFF. The gene calls are TRBV15 and TRBJ1-1; D unclear. The CDR3 loop spans 16 amino acids. Between the trimmed V and J ends, which lost 1 base and 0 bases, there was a span of 12 bases. Germline assignment: CDR1 LNHNV and CDR2 YYDKDF (reference sequence).

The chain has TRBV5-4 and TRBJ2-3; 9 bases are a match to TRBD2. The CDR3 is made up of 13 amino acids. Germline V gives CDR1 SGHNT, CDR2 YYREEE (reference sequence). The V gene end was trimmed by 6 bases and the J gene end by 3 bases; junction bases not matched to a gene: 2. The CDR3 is CASKGLATDTQYF. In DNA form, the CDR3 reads TGTGCCAGCAAAGGACTAGCGACAGATACGCAGTATTTT.

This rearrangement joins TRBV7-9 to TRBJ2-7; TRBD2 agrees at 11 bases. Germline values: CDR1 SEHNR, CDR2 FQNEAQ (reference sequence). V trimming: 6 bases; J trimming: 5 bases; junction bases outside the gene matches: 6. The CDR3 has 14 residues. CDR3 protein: CASSPTSGIDEQYF. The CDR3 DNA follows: TGTGCCAGCAGTCCGACTAGCGGGATCGACGAGCAGTACTTC.

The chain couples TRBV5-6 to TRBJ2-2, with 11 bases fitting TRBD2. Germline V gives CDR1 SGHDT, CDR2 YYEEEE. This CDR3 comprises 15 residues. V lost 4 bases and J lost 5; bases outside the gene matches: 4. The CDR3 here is CASSPLAGETGELFF. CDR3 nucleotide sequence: TGTGCCAGCAGCCCACTAGCGGGAGAAACCGGGGAGCTGTTTTTT.

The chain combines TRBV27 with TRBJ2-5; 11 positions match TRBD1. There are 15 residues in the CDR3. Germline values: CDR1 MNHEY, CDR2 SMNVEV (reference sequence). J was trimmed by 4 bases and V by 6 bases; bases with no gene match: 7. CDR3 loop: CASRSGTGGGETQYF. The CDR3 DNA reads TGTGCCAGCAGGTCCGGGACAGGGGGAGGAGAGACCCAGTACTTC.

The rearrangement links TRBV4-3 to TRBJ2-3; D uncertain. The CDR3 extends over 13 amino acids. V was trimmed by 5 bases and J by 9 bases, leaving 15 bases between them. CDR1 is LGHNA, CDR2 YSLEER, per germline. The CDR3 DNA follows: TGCGCCAGCAGCACCAAGATAGGACGGACGCAGTATTTT. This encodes CASSTKIGRTQYF.

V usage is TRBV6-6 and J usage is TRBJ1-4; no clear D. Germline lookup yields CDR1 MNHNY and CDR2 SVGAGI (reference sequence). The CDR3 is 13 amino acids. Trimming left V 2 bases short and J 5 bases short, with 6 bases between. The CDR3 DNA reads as TGTGCCAGCAGTTACGCCAAGAATGAAAAACTGTTTTTT. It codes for CASSYAKNEKLFF.

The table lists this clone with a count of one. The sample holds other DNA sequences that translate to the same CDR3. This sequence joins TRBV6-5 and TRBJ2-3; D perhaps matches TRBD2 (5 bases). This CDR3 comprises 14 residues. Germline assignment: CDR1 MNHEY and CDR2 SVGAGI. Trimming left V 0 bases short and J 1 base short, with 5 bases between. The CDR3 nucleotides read TGTGCCAGCAGTTACTCGGGAGGCACAGATACGCAGTATTTT. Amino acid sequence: CASSYSGGTDTQYF.

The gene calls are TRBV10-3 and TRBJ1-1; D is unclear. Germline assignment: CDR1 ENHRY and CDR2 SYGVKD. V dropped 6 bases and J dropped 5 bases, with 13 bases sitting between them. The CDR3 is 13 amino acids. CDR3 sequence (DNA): TGTGCCATCAGGGACGGCCAAGGGACTGAAGCTTTCTTT. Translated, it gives CAIRDGQGTEAFF.

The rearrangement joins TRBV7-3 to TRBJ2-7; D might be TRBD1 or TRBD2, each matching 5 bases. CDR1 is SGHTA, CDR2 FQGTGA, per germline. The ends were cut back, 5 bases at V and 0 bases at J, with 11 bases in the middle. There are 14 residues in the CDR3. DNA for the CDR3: TGTGCCAGCAGCCCTGAGGGGAGCTCCTACGAGCAGTACTTC. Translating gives CASSPEGSSYEQYF.

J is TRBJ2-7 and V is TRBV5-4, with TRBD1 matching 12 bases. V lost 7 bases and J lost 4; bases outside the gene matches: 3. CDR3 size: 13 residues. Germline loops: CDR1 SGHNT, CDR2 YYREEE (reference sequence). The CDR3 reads CASGTGGGYEQYF. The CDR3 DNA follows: TGTGCCAGCGGGACAGGGGGCGGGTACGAGCAGTACTTC.

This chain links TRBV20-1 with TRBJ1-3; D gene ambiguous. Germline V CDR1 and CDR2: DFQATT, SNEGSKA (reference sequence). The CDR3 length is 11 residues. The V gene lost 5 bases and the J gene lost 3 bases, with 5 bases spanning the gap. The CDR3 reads CSAPFGNTIYF. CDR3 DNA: TGCAGTGCTCCCTTTGGAAACACCATATATTTT.

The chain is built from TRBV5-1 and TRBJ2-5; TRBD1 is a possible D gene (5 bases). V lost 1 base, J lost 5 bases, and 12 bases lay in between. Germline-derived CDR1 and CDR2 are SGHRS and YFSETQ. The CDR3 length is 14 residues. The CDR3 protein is CASSLRAGWETQYF. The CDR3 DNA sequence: TGCGCCAGCAGCTTGAGGGCAGGGTGGGAGACCCAGTACTTC.

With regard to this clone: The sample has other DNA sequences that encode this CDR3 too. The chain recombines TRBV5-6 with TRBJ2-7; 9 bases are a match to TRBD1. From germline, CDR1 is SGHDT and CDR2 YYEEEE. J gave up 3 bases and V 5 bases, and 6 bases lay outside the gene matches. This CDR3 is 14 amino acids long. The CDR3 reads CASSPGTGIYEQYF. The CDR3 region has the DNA TGTGCCAGCAGTCCCGGGACAGGGATCTACGAGCAGTACTTC.

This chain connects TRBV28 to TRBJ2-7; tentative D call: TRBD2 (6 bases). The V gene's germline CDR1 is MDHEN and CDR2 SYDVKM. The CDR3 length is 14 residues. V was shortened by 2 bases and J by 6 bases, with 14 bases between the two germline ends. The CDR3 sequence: CASSLALAGFEQYF. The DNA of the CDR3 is TGTGCCAGCAGTTTAGCACTAGCCGGCTTCGAGCAGTACTTC.

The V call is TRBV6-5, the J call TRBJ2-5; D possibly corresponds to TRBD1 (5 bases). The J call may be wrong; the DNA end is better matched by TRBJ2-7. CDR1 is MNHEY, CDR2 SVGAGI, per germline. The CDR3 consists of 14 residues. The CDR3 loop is CASSFYQGPYEQYF. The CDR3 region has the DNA TGTGCCAGCAGTTTCTATCAGGGTCCCTACGAGCAGTACTTC.

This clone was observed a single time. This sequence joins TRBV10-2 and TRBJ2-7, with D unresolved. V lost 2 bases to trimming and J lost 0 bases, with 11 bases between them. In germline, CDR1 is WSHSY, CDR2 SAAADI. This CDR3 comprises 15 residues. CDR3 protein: CASSEDSIVSYEQYF. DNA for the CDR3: TGCGCCAGCAGTGAGGACTCGATAGTCTCCTACGAGCAGTACTTC.

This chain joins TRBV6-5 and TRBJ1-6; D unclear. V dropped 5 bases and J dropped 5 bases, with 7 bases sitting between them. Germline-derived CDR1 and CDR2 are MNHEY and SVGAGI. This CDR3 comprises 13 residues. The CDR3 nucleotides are TGTGCCAGCAGTAACGGGAATAATTCACCCCTCCACTTT. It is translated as CASSNGNNSPLHF.

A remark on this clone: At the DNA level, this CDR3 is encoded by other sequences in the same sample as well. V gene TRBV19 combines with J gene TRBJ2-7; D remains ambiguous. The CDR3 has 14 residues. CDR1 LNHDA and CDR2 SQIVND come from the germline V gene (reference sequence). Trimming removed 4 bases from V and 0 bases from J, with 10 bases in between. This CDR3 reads CASSTAVSSYEQYF. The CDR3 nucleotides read TGTGCCAGTAGTACCGCCGTGAGCTCCTACGAGCAGTACTTC.